The 25 T cell receptor beta chains given below trace back to one sample, sequenced in a study of shared clonotypes between healthy human individuals. Repertoires were generated with immunoSEQ multiplex PCR, while TCRdb's copy carries only in-frame clones and drops some. The sample consists of approximately 2,000,000 clones, around 92% of them appearing once. The sequencing sample was made of naive CD4+ T cells from PBMCs. Regarding subset: CD45RA+ positively selected. Every receptor here comes from a man aged 18 to 29 in good health. Some clones in this sample may be carry-over from other donors' samples.

J is TRBJ2-1 and V is TRBV27; 11 bases match TRBD2. This CDR3 contains 16 residues. In germline, CDR1 is MNHEY, CDR2 SMNVEV (reference sequence). The V gene end was trimmed by 2 bases and the J gene end by 8 bases; junction bases not matched to a gene: 8. The CDR3 sequence is CASSLQLAGAVHEQFF. As DNA, the CDR3 is TGTGCCAGCAGTTTACAACTAGCGGGAGCGGTCCATGAGCAGTTCTTC.

The chain recombines TRBV9 with TRBJ2-5; D unclear. Germline CDR1 is SGDLS and CDR2 is YYNGEE. This CDR3 contains 13 residues. Deletions cut 0 bases from V and 4 bases from J, with 7 bases between. As DNA, the CDR3 is TGTGCCAGCAGCGTAGATGGCTCAGAGACCCAGTACTTC. It specifies CASSVDGSETQYF. Together with reference TRBV9 and TRBJ2-5, the CDR3 gives the full variable domain: DSGVTQTPKHLITATGQRVTLRCSPRSGDLSVYWYQQSLDQGLQFLIQYYNGEERAKGNILERFSAQQFPDLHSELNLSSLELGDSALYFCASSVDGSETQYFGPGTRLLVL.

J is TRBJ2-2 and V is TRBV11-2; TRBD1 might be the D (5 bases). The V end lost 5 bases, the J end lost 5 bases, and 9 bases lay between the germline ends. The CDR3 has 13 residues. CDR1 SGHAT and CDR2 FQNNGV come from the germline V gene. The CDR3 spells CASSPQGTGELFF. The CDR3 DNA sequence: TGTGCCAGCAGCCCTCAGGGAACCGGGGAGCTGTTTTTT. The full variable domain, in which reference TRBV11-2 and TRBJ2-2 provide the parts outside the CDR3, is EAGVAQSPRYKIIEKRQSVAFWCNPISGHATLYWYQQILGQGPKLLIQFQNNGVVDDSQLPKDRFSAERLKGVDSTLKIQPAKLEDSAVYLCASSPQGTGELFFGEGSRLTVL.

The V call is TRBV28, the J call TRBJ1-2; 8 bases fit TRBD1. Germline assignment: CDR1 MDHEN and CDR2 SYDVKM. The CDR3 is made up of 12 amino acids. Trimming removed 7 bases from V and 4 bases from J; junction bases left unmatched: 2. CDR3 sequence: CASTDRVYGYTF. DNA of the CDR3: TGTGCCAGCACGGACAGGGTCTATGGCTACACCTTC.

V usage is TRBV21-1 and J usage is TRBJ2-7; TRBD2, the table's D call, was not compared with the DNA. TRBV21-1 is described as a pseudogene. This CDR3 region has 15 residues. This CDR3 is CASSNLLRRVYEQYF. CDR3 nucleotides: TGTGCCAGCAGCAACCTCCTCAGGAGGGTATACGAGCAGTACTTC.

The chain recombines TRBV18 with TRBJ2-3, with D uncertain. The germline gives CDR1 KGHSH, CDR2 LQKENI. Trimming removed 8 bases from V and 1 base from J, with 13 bases in between. The CDR3 sequence is 14 residues long. This CDR3 is CASQEVAGTDTQYF. CDR3 nucleotide sequence: TGTGCCAGCCAAGAGGTAGCAGGCACAGATACGCAGTATTTT.

V and J are TRBV11-2 and TRBJ1-4; 8 bases are shared with TRBD1. Losses at the gene ends were 6 bases for V and 8 bases for J; bases not matched to a gene: 5. The CDR3 extends over 13 amino acids. Germline-derived CDR1 and CDR2 are SGHAT and FQNNGV. The CDR3, as DNA: TGTGCCAGCAGTCGGGACAGGAGCGAAAAACTGTTTTTT. Translation: CASSRDRSEKLFF.

This clone was observed once. In the same sample, other DNA sequences code for this CDR3. The V call is TRBV5-1, the J call TRBJ2-1, with D possibly matching TRBD2 (6 bases). Germline V gene data show CDR1 as SGHRS and CDR2 as YFSETQ. Trimming removed 2 bases at V and 6 bases at J, with 9 bases between. The CDR3 contains 13 residues. CDR3: CASSFGGSNEQFF. The CDR3 DNA follows: TGCGCCAGCAGCTTTGGGGGGTCCAATGAGCAGTTCTTC. Full variable domain (rest looked up from reference TRBV5-1 and TRBJ2-1): KAGVTQTPRYLIKTRGQQVTLSCSPISGHRSVSWYQQTPGQGLQFLFEYFSETQRNKGNFPGRFSGRQFSNSRSEMNVSTLELGDSALYLCASSFGGSNEQFFGPGTRLTVL.

This rearrangement joins TRBV7-9 to TRBJ2-5, with a weak D call TRBD2 (6 bases). This CDR3 is 14 amino acids long. V lost 5 bases, J lost 5 bases, and 15 bases lay in between. Germline-derived CDR1 and CDR2 are SEHNR and FQNEAQ (reference sequence). The CDR3 region has the DNA TGTGCCAGCAGCACAGGAGGGGTTGGGGAGACCCAGTACTTC. This codes for CASSTGGVGETQYF. Full variable domain (rest looked up from reference TRBV7-9 and TRBJ2-5): DTGVSQNPRHKITKRGQNVTFRCDPISEHNRLYWYRQTLGQGPEFLTYFQNEAQLEKSRLLSDRFSAERPKGSFSTLEIQRTEQGDSAMYLCASSTGGVGETQYFGPGTRLLVL.

The gene calls are TRBV6-1 and TRBJ1-4; D is unresolved. Trimming stripped 6 bases from V and 10 bases from J, with 15 bases between. Germline loops: CDR1 MNHNS, CDR2 SASEGT. The CDR3 contains 13 residues. CDR3 amino acids: CASRELIGRKLFF. CDR3 coding DNA: TGTGCCAGCAGAGAACTGATCGGTCGAAAACTGTTTTTT.

The rearrangement links TRBV30 to TRBJ1-1, with D possibly TRBD1 on 6 matching bases. The CDR3 consists of 14 residues. V lost 3 bases to trimming and J lost 1 base, with 12 bases between them. Germline V gene data show CDR1 as GTSNPN and CDR2 as SVGIG (reference sequence). In DNA form, the CDR3 reads TGTGCCTGGAGCCGTCCGGGACAGAACACTGAAGCTTTCTTT. Its translation is CAWSRPGQNTEAFF.

This rearrangement joins TRBV7-3 to TRBJ2-7; D call uncertain. This CDR3 has 15 amino acids. The germline V and J ends were trimmed by 6 bases and 2 bases, with 17 bases remaining between them. Germline CDR1 SGHTA, CDR2 FQGTGA. CDR3 protein: CASRPRPTDTYEQYF. CDR3 nucleotides: TGTGCCAGCAGGCCTAGACCCACAGACACCTACGAGCAGTACTTC.

A remark on this clone: Other DNA sequences of this sample code for an identical CDR3. The J gene is TRBJ1-1, the V gene TRBV7-9; 8 bases map to TRBD1. Germline CDR1 SEHNR, CDR2 FQNEAQ (reference sequence). Trimming cost V 5 bases and J 8 bases; bases outside gene matches: 1. This CDR3 is 11 amino acids long. CDR3 DNA: TGTGCCAGCAGCCGACAGGGGGAAGCTTTCTTT. Amino acids: CASSRQGEAFF.

The rearrangement joins TRBV7-2 to TRBJ2-1; D perhaps matches TRBD1 (6 bases). The V gene lost 5 bases and the J gene lost 3 bases, with 20 bases spanning the gap. Germline V CDR1 and CDR2: SGHTA, FQGNSA. This CDR3 spans 17 amino acids. CDR3 in amino acids: CASSTGWGRGGYNEQFF. The CDR3 bases are TGTGCCAGCAGCACAGGGTGGGGGCGAGGTGGCTACAATGAGCAGTTCTTC.

On this clone itself: The sample holds other DNA sequences that translate to the same CDR3. The chain uses TRBV27 and TRBJ2-6; D gene uncertain. The germline CDR1 and CDR2 sequences are MNHEY and SMNVEV (reference sequence). V was cut by 5 bases and J by 1 base, with 9 bases left in between. The CDR3 totals 15 residues. CDR3 bases: TGTGCCAGCAGTCCTTTGGGGTCTGGGGCCAACGTCCTGACTTTC. Amino acids: CASSPLGSGANVLTF.

This rearrangement joins TRBV11-1 to TRBJ1-6; 10 bases are shared with TRBD1. In germline, CDR1 is SGHAT, CDR2 FQDESV (reference sequence). CDR3 size: 16 residues. J lost 8 bases, V lost 3 bases, and 7 bases had no gene match. The CDR3 region is CASSFTGTGAYSPLHF. CDR3 nucleotide sequence: TGTGCCAGCAGCTTTACCGGGACAGGGGCTTATTCACCCCTCCACTTT.

The V gene is TRBV7-8, the J gene TRBJ2-3; possibly TRBD1 for D (5 bases). Between the trimmed V and J ends, which lost 4 bases and 4 bases, there was a span of 9 bases. Per germline, CDR1 SGHVS and CDR2 FQNEAQ. CDR3 size: 13 residues. CDR3 nucleotide sequence: TGTGCCAGCAGCTCGGACATCCCAGATACGCAGTATTTT. Protein sequence: CASSSDIPDTQYF.

This clone showed up just a few times. J is TRBJ1-1 and V is TRBV28, with TRBD1 as a possible D gene (5 bases). There are 11 residues in the CDR3. Trimming removed 8 bases from V and 10 bases from J, with 14 bases in between. CDR1 is MDHEN, CDR2 SYDVKM, per germline. The DNA of the CDR3 is TGTGCCAGCCAAGGAGGGGTGAGAGCTTTCTTT. This gives the protein CASQGGVRAFF.

The rearrangement uses TRBV19 and TRBJ2-6; D remains ambiguous. The CDR3 consists of 17 residues. From germline, CDR1 is LNHDA and CDR2 SQIVND (reference sequence). Trimming left V 4 bases short and J 0 bases short, with 13 bases between. DNA of the CDR3: TGTGCCAGTAGTAAGGTGAAGTGGGACTCTGGGGCCAACGTCCTGACTTTC. Translated: CASSKVKWDSGANVLTF.

The V gene is TRBV25-1, the J gene TRBJ1-2, with D tentatively TRBD1 (5 bases). The germline CDR1 and CDR2 sequences are MGHDK and SYGVNS. The CDR3 is 16 residues long. The ends were cut back, 1 base at V and 3 bases at J, with 15 bases in the middle. The CDR3 loop reads CASSEWDRRGYYGYTF. CDR3 bases: TGTGCCAGCAGTGAATGGGACCGACGAGGGTACTATGGCTACACCTTC.

The J gene is TRBJ2-2, the V gene TRBV6-5, with TRBD1 as a possible D gene (6 bases). Germline CDR1 and CDR2: MNHEY and SVGAGI. This CDR3 comprises 14 residues. The V end was cut by 7 bases, the J end by 4 bases, with 13 bases between. DNA for the CDR3: TGTGCCAGCAAACGTACAGGGCTCACCGGGGAGCTGTTTTTT. Its translation is CASKRTGLTGELFF.

The V gene is TRBV18, the J gene TRBJ2-7; 7 nucleotides agree with TRBD2. The CDR3 has 17 amino acids. The J segment lost 5 bases and the V segment lost 0 bases, leaving 13 bases of the junction unmatched. Germline V CDR1 and CDR2: KGHSH, LQKENI. CDR3 region: CASSPPLSGGSVHEQYF. CDR3 in DNA: TGTGCCAGCTCACCACCTCTCTCCGGGGGGTCCGTCCACGAGCAGTACTTC.

The chain couples TRBV6-1 to TRBJ2-5; TRBD1 or TRBD2 may be the D gene (6 bases each). V lost 10 bases and J lost 2, with 14 bases in between. CDR3 length: 13 residues. Looked up from germline, CDR1 is MNHNS and CDR2 is SASEGT. CDR3: CATRGLVQETQYF. The CDR3 region has the DNA TGTGCCACCAGGGGACTCGTGCAAGAGACCCAGTACTTC.

The J gene is TRBJ2-7, the V gene TRBV6-5, with D perhaps assigned TRBD1 or TRBD2 (5 bases each). The CDR3 sequence is 14 residues long. Trimming stripped 2 bases from V and 0 bases from J, with 8 bases between. Germline V gives CDR1 MNHEY, CDR2 SVGAGI. This CDR3 reads CASSYEGNSYEQYF. CDR3 in DNA: TGTGCCAGCAGTTACGAGGGGAACTCCTACGAGCAGTACTTC.

Concerning this clone: Other DNA sequences in this specimen translate into the identical CDR3. The chain combines TRBV4-1 with TRBJ2-7; 7 bases line up with TRBD2. Unmatched junction bases numbered 2, after V lost 1 base and J lost 2 bases. The CDR3 has 14 amino acids. Germline V gene data show CDR1 as MGHRA and CDR2 as YSYEKL. In DNA, the CDR3 is TGCGCCAGCAGCCAAGGTGGACTAGCCTACGAGCAGTACTTC. Translating gives CASSQGGLAYEQYF.